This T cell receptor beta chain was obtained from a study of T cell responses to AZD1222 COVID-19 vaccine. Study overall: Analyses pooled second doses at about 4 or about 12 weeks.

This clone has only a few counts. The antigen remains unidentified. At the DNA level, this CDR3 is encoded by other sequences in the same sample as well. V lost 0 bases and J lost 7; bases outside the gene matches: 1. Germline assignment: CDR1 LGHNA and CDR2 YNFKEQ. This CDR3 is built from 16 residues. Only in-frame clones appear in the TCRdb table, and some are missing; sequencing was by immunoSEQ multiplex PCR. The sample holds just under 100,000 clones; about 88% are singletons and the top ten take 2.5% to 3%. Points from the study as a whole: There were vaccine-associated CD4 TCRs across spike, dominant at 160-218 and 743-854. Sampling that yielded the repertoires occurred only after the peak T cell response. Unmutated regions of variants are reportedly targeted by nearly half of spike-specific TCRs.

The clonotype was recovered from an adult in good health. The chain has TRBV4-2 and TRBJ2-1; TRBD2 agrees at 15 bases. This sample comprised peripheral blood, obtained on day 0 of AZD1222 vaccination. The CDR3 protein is CASSQDGTSGGNEQFF. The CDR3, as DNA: TGTGCCAGCAGCCAAGATGGGACTAGCGGGGGGAATGAGCAGTTCTTC.